Listed below are T cell receptor beta chains from one sample, sequenced in a study of blood T cell repertoires in COVID-19. The table came from immunoSEQ multiplex PCR; TCRdb's copy has only in-frame clones and leaves some out. This table has some 190,000 clones, around 85% appearing once. Sequenced: peripheral blood. These receptors were taken from a man aged 25 to 40 with acute or convalescent COVID-19. Both conserved end residues are part of each CDR3. Fields, in order: J gene, D gene, V gene, clone size, CDR3 DNA, CDR3 protein. D genes are given only for firm matches. Size values are once, few and many counts, or a class for expanded clones, and some rows have none.

>TRBJ2-7|TRBD2|TRBV4-1|.
TGCGCCAGCAGCCAAACTAGCGGGAGTAACGAGCAGTACTTC
CASSQTSGSNEQYF
>TRBJ2-3|TRBD1|TRBV7-6|.
TGTGCCAGCAGCTTTTCAGGGGGCTCAGATACGCAGTATTTT
CASSFSGGSDTQYF
>TRBJ2-2|TRBD1|TRBV4-1|few
TGCGCCAGCAGCCAAGTTTTGGGACAGGGGAGCGGGGAGCTGTTTTTT
CASSQVLGQGSGELFF
>TRBJ1-2|.|TRBV5-1|.
TGCGCCAGCAGCTTGGACGGACAAGACTATGGCTACACCTTC
CASSLDGQDYGYTF
>TRBJ1-1|.|TRBV14|.
TGTGCCAGCCCGACAACAGCTACTGAAGCTTTCTTT
CASPTTATEAFF
>TRBJ1-1|.|TRBV7-9|.
TGTGCCAGCAGCTTAGCGACAGGTTGGAACACTGAAGCTTTCTTT
CASSLATGWNTEAFF
>TRBJ2-2|.|TRBV7-9|.
TGTGCCATACCCAGGGGAGCGAACACCGGGGAGCTGTTTTTT
CAIPRGANTGELFF
>TRBJ1-3|.|TRBV25-1|.
TGTGCCAGCAGTGACAGGGTACATGCTGGAAACACCATATATTTT
CASSDRVHAGNTIYF
>TRBJ2-5|.|TRBV14|.
TGTGCCAGCAGCCAAGTTAGGGGAGAGACCCAGTACTTC
CASSQVRGETQYF
>TRBJ2-3|TRBD2|TRBV27|once
TGTGCCAGCAGTTTGTATAGCGGGGGGGCGATAAGCACAGATACGCAGTATTTT
CASSLYSGGAISTDTQYF
>TRBJ2-3|.|TRBV19|.
TGTGCCAGTAGTATAGGACTTCACATGGATACGCAGTATTTT
CASSIGLHMDTQYF
>TRBJ2-3|.|TRBV9|.
TGTGCCAGCAGCGCATACCGAGCGGGCACAGATACGCAGTATTTT
CASSAYRAGTDTQYF
>TRBJ1-1|.|TRBV19|.
TGTGCCAGTAGTATCTACAGGGACACTGAAGCTTTCTTT
CASSIYRDTEAFF
>TRBJ1-3|TRBD1|TRBV30|once
TGTGCCTGGAATTTGGGACAGCCTGGAAACACCATATATTTT
CAWNLGQPGNTIYF
>TRBJ2-2|TRBD1|TRBV19|.
TGTGCCAGTAGTCTAAGGGGACAGAATACCGGGGAGCTGTTTTTT
CASSLRGQNTGELFF
>TRBJ1-2|.|TRBV2|.
TGTGCCAGCAGGGGGGACTCCCTCGGCTACACCTTC
CASRGDSLGYTF
>TRBJ1-2|.|TRBV6-4|.
TGTGCCAGCAGCCCTACGGGGGGCAGGGGCTATGGCTACACCTTC
CASSPTGGRGYGYTF
>TRBJ2-3|TRBD1|TRBV5-6|.
TGTGCCAGCAGCTTTGGGGACAGGGCAACAGATACGCAGTATTTT
CASSFGDRATDTQYF
>TRBJ1-6|TRBD1|TRBV7-3|.
TGTGCCAGCAGCCAAACAGGGGGGGATAATTCACCCCTCCACTTT
CASSQTGGDNSPLHF
>TRBJ1-5|.|TRBV19|.
TGTGCCAGTAGCAGCGGGAGGTCTACGAGCAATCAGCCCCAGCATTTT
CASSSGRSTSNQPQHF
>TRBJ1-1|TRBD1|TRBV5-4|.
TGTGCCAGCAGCTTGAATGGACAGGGTATATCTGAAGCTTTCTTT
CASSLNGQGISEAFF
>TRBJ1-1|.|TRBV6-5|.
TGTGCCAGCAGTTCCCCGGGAGGGGCGAGCACTGAAGCTTTCTTT
CASSSPGGASTEAFF
>TRBJ2-3|.|TRBV21-1|.
TGTGCCAGCGCCCCGGGACAGGGTAAAGCAGATACGCAGTATTTT
CASAPGQGKADTQYF
>TRBJ2-7|TRBD2|TRBV28|.
TGTGCCAGCAGTCTGACTAGCGGGCCTTCCTACGAGCAGTACTTC
CASSLTSGPSYEQYF
>TRBJ1-4|TRBD1|TRBV28|.
TGTGCCAGCAGTTTAGCGTCCGGACAGGGCAACGAAAAACTGTTTTTT
CASSLASGQGNEKLFF
>TRBJ1-5|.|TRBV19|few
TGTGCCAGTAGTCTCTCGGGACACAACAATCAGCCCCAGCATTTT
CASSLSGHNNQPQHF
>TRBJ2-3|TRBD2|TRBV10-3|.
TGTGCCACTAGCGGGAGGGACACAGATACGCAGTATTTT
CATSGRDTDTQYF
>TRBJ2-2|.|TRBV11-2|.
TGTGCCAGCAGCCCCGTTGGGGAGCTGTTTTTT
CASSPVGELFF
>TRBJ1-5|.|TRBV27|.
TGTGCCAGCAGTTCGATCTTCAGGGGTAATCTTCAGCCCCAGCATTTT
CASSSIFRGNLQPQHF
>TRBJ2-5|.|TRBV28|once
TGTGCCAGCAGTTTGGCGGGCAAGTACCAAGAGACCCAGTACTTC
CASSLAGKYQETQYF
>TRBJ1-2|TRBD1|TRBV4-1|.
TGCGCCAGCAGCCAAGATAGGGACAGGGTTCGAGTCGGCTACACCTTC
CASSQDRDRVRVGYTF
>TRBJ1-3|.|TRBV9|.
TGTGCCAGCAGCGTAGGATGGACAGACGACTCTGGAAACACCATATATTTT
CASSVGWTDDSGNTIYF
>TRBJ2-5|TRBD2|TRBV27|.
TGTGCCAGCAGAAGTAGCGGGAGGGAGACCCAGTACTTC
CASRSSGRETQYF
>TRBJ2-1|.|TRBV18|.
TGTGCCAGCTCACCAGTGACGGGGGTCGGCTCCTACAATGAGCAGTTCTTC
CASSPVTGVGSYNEQFF
>TRBJ1-5|.|TRBV2|.
TGTGCCAGCAGTGATGGCGGAAATCAGCCCCAGCATTTT
CASSDGGNQPQHF
>TRBJ1-5|.|TRBV15|.
TGTGCCACCAGCCAAAGAAGGAAGAACGGGGGGGCTGGACAGCCCCAGCATTTT
CATSQRRKNGGAGQPQHF
>TRBJ1-1|.|TRBV18|.
TGTGCCAGCTCACAAGACAGGAACACTGAAGCTTTCTTT
CASSQDRNTEAFF
>TRBJ1-2|TRBD1|TRBV5-6|.
TGTGCCAGCAGCTTGGTTGGGACAGGGAGGTTACTTAACTATGGCTACACCTTC
CASSLVGTGRLLNYGYTF
>TRBJ1-2|.|TRBV28|.
TGTGCCAGCAGTTTGTGGACTCGAGGTGGCTACACCTTC
CASSLWTRGGYTF
>TRBJ1-6|TRBD1|TRBV7-6|once
TGTGCCAGCAGAAAAGAGACAGGGGTTAATTCACCCCTCCACTTT
CASRKETGVNSPLHF
>TRBJ1-5|.|TRBV28|.
TGTGCCAGCAGTTTATTCGTAATCTCTCAGCCCCAGCATTTT
CASSLFVISQPQHF
>TRBJ1-6|.|TRBV3-1/TRBV3-2|.
TGTGCCAGCAGCCAAGATGAGGGTTCACCCCTCCACTTT
CASSQDEGSPLHF
>TRBJ2-1|.|TRBV9|.
TGTGCCAGCAGCATTACTCCAGGGCCGAGCTCCTACAATGAGCAGTTCTTC
CASSITPGPSSYNEQFF
>TRBJ1-6|.|TRBV7-8|.
TGTGCCAGCAGTAGTCACAGGAGCTCCTATAATTCACCCCTCCACTTT
CASSSHRSSYNSPLHF
>TRBJ1-1|.|TRBV5-4|.
TGTGCCAGCAGCCCAACCCTTGACAGAGCGAACACTGAAGCTTTCTTT
CASSPTLDRANTEAFF
>TRBJ1-1|TRBD1|TRBV30|.
TGTGCCTGGGACAGGGCGAACACTGAAGCTTTCTTT
CAWDRANTEAFF
>TRBJ2-1|TRBD2|TRBV7-2|.
TGTGCCAGCAGCTTAGTGCACAGCGGGAGGTCTAATGAGCAGTTCTTC
CASSLVHSGRSNEQFF
>TRBJ2-1|.|TRBV28|.
TGTGCCAGCAGTGGGCCGGGGAGAAATTACAATGAGCAGTTCTTC
CASSGPGRNYNEQFF
>TRBJ1-1|TRBD1|TRBV5-1|.
TGCGCCAGCAGCCTCCTGACAGGGGGCACGAACACTGAAGCTTTCTTT
CASSLLTGGTNTEAFF
>TRBJ2-7|TRBD1|TRBV18|once
TGTGCCAGCTCACCACGGACAGGGGGAGGCTACGAGCAGTACTTC
CASSPRTGGGYEQYF
>TRBJ2-3|TRBD2|TRBV5-4|.
TGTGCCAGCGCGGGAGGGCGAGGGACAGATACGCAGTATTTT
CASAGGRGTDTQYF
>TRBJ2-5|TRBD1|TRBV5-1|.
TGCGCCAGCGTTCGACAGGGTCGGGAGACCCAGTACTTC
CASVRQGRETQYF
>TRBJ1-6|TRBD1|TRBV4-2|.
TGTGCCAGCAGCCAAGAAAGGGGGCCCCCTAATTCACCCCTCCACTTT
CASSQERGPPNSPLHF
>TRBJ2-7|TRBD1|TRBV4-2|.
TGTGCCAGCAGCCCGACAGGGTTCGAGCAGTACTTC
CASSPTGFEQYF